This TCR beta chain came from a study of blood T cell repertoires in COVID-19. At the level of the study: The origin of the acute and convalescent COVID-19 samples was the United States, Italy and Spain.

Original processing methods: Amplification from reference gene primers served as the basis for estimated nucleated cell counts. TCRdb's table, derived via immunoSEQ multiplex PCR, lists solely in-frame clones and lacks some. The V and J calls and clone size come from that table; D and trimming were worked out from the DNA. Of approximately 300,000 clones listed, roughly 80% are singletons. Trimming removed 3 bases from V and 3 bases from J, with 6 bases in between. This CDR3 comprises 14 residues. CDR1 is LNHDA and CDR2 is SQIVND in the germline V gene (reference sequence). The sequencing sample was made of peripheral blood. This TCR derives from a person aged 70 to 85 with COVID-19, enrolled during active disease. The rearrangement joins TRBV19 to TRBJ1-6; D is uncertain. The CDR3 reads CASSIGLYNSPLHF. CDR3 DNA sequence: TGTGCCAGTAGTATTGGGCTCTATAATTCACCCCTCCACTTT.